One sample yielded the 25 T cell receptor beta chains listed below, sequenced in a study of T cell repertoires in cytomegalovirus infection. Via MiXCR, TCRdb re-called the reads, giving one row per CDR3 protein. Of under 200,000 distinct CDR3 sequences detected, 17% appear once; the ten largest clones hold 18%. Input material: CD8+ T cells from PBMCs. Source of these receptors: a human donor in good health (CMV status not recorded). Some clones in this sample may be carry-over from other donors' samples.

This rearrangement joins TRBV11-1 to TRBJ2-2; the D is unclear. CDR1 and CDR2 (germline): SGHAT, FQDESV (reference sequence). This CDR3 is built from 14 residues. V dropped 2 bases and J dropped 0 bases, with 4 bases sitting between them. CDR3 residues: CASSLRPNTGELFF. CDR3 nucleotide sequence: TGTGCCAGCAGCTTAAGGCCGAACACCGGGGAGCTGTTTTTT. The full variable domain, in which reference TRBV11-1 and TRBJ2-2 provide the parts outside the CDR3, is EAEVAQSPRYKITEKSQAVAFWCDPISGHATLYWYRQILGQGPELLVQFQDESVVDDSQLPKDRFSAERLKGVDSTLKIQPAELGDSAMYLCASSLRPNTGELFFGEGSRLTVL.

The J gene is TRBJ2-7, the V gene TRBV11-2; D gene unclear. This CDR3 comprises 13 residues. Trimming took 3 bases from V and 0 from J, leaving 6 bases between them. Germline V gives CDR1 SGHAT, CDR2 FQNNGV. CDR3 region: CASSLWSSYEQYF. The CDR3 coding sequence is TGTGCCAGCAGCTTGTGGAGCTCCTACGAGCAGTACTTC.

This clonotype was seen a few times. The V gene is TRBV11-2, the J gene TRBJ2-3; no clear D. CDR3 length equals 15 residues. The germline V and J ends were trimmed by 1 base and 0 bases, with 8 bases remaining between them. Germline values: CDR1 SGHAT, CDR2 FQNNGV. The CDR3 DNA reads TGTGCCAGCAGCTTAGGGGCAAGGAGCACAGATACGCAGTATTTT. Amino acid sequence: CASSLGARSTDTQYF. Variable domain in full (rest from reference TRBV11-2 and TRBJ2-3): EAGVAQSPRYKIIEKRQSVAFWCNPISGHATLYWYQQILGQGPKLLIQFQNNGVVDDSQLPKDRFSAERLKGVDSTLKIQPAKLEDSAVYLCASSLGARSTDTQYFGPGTRLTVL.

The CDR3 sequence is CASSLRGAQDGPQHF. The CDR3 nucleotides are TGTGCCAGCAGTTTACGGGGGGCGCAAGACGGGCCCCAGCATTTT. V usage is TRBV28 and J usage is TRBJ1-5; a possible D gene is TRBD1 (6 bases). CDR3 length equals 15 residues. The V end lost 2 bases, the J end lost 9 bases, and 17 bases lay between the germline ends. CDR1 and CDR2 (germline): MDHEN, SYDVKM.

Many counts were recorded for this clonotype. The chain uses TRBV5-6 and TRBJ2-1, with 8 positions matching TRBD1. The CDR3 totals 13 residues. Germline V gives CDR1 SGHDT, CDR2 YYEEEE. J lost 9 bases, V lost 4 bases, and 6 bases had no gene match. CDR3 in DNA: TGTGCCAGCAGCGTGACGACAGGGGCTGAGCAGTTCTTC. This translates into CASSVTTGAEQFF.

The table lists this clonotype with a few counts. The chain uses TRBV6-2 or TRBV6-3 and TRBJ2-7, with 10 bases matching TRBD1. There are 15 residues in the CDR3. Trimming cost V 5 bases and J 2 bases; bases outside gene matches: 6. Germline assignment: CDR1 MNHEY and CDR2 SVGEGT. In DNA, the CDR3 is TGTGCCAGCAGTAGACAGGGGGCGATCCCCTACGAGCAGTACTTC. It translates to CASSRQGAIPYEQYF.

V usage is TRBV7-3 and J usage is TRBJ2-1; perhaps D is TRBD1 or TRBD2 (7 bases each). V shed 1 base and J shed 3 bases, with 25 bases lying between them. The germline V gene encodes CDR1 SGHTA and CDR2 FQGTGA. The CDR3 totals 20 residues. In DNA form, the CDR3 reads TGTGCCAGCAGCTTAAGGGGGACGACAGGGAGGGTTGTAGGCTACAATGAGCAGTTCTTC. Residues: CASSLRGTTGRVVGYNEQFF.

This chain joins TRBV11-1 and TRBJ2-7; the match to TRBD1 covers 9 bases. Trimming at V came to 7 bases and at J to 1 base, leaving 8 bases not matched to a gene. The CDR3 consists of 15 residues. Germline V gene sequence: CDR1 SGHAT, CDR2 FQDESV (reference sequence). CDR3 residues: CASKFDRGGSYEQYF. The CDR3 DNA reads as TGTGCCAGCAAATTCGACAGGGGGGGTTCCTACGAGCAGTACTTC.

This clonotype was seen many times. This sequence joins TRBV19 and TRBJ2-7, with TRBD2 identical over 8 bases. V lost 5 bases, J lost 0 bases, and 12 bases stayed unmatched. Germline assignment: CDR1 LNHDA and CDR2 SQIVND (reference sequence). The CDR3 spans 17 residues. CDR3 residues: CASSSSLGGGLSYEQYF. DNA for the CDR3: TGTGCCAGTAGTTCCTCCCTAGGCGGGGGGCTCTCCTACGAGCAGTACTTC.

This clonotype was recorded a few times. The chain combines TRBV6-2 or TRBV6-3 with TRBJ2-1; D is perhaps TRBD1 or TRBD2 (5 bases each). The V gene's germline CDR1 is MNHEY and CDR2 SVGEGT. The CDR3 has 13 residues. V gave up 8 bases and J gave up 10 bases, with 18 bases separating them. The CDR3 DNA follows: TGTGCCAGCGCCGAGAGGGCCGAGGGGGAGCAGTTCTTC. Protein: CASAERAEGEQFF.

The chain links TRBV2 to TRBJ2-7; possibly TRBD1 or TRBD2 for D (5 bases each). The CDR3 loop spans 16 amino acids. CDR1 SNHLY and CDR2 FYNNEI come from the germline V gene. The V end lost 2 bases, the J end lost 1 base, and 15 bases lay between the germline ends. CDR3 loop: CASSEIGAGGSYEQYF. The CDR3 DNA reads TGTGCCAGCAGTGAAATTGGGGCAGGAGGTTCCTACGAGCAGTACTTC. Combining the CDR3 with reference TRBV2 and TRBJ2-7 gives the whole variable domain EPEVTQTPSHQVTQMGQEVILRCVPISNHLYFYWYRQILGQKVEFLVSFYNNEISEKSEIFDDQFSVERPDGSNFTLKIRSTKLEDSAMYFCASSEIGAGGSYEQYFGPGTRLTVT.

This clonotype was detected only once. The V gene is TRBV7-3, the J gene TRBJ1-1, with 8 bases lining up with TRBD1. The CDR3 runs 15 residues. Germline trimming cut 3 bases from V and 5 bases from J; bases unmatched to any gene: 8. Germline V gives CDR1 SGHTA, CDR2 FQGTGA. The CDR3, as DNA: TGTGCCAGCAGCTTTGCAGGGGGCGTAAGGACTGAAGCTTTCTTT. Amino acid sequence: CASSFAGGVRTEAFF.

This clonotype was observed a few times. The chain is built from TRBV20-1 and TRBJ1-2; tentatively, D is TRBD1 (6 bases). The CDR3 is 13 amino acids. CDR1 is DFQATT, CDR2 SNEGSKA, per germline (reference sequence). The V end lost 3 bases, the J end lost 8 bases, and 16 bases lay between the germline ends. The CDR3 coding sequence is TGCAGTGCTAGTCCGAGGGGGGCCGACGGCTACACCTTC. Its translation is CSASPRGADGYTF.

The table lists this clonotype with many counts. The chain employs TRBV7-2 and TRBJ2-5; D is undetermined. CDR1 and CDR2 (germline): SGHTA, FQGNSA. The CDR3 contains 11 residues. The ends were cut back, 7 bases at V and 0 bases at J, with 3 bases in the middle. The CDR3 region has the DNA TGTGCCAGCACAGACCAAGAGACCCAGTACTTC. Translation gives CASTDQETQYF.

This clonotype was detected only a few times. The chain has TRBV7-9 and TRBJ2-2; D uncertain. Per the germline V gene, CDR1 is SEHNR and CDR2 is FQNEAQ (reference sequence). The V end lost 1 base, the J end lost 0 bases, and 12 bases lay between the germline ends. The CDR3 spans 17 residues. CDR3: CASSLETRHPNTGELFF. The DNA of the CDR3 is TGTGCCAGCAGCTTAGAGACTCGACACCCGAACACCGGGGAGCTGTTTTTT.

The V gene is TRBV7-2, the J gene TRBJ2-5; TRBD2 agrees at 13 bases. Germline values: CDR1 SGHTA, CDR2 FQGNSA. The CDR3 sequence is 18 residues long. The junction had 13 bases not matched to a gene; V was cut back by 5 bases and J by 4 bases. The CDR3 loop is CASSGGGRLAGGLETQYF. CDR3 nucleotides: TGTGCCAGCAGCGGAGGGGGAAGACTAGCGGGGGGATTAGAGACCCAGTACTTC.

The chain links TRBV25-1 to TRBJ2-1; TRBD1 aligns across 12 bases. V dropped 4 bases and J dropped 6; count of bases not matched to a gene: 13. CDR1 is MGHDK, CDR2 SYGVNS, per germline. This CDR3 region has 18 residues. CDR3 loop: CASSGDRGQGATINEQFF. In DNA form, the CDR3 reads TGTGCCAGCAGTGGGGACAGGGGGCAGGGAGCTACCATCAATGAGCAGTTCTTC.

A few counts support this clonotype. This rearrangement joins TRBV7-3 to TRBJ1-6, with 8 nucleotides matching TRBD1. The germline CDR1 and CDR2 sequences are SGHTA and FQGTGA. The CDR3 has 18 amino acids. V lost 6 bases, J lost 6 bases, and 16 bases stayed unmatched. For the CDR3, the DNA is TGTGCCAGCAGATCCGGGAGGACAGGGAGAGGCCCTAATTCACCCCTCCACTTT. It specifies CASRSGRTGRGPNSPLHF.

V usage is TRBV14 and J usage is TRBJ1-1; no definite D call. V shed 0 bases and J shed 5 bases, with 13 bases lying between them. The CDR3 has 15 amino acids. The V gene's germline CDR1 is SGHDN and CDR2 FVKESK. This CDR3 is CASSQEYRGKTEAFF. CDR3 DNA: TGTGCCAGCAGCCAAGAGTACCGGGGAAAAACTGAAGCTTTCTTT.

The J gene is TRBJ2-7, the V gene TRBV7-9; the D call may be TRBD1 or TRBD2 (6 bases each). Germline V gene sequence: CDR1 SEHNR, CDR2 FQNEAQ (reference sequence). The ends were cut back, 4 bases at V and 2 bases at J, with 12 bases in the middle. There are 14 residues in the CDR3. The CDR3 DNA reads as TGTGCCAGCAGCTCGGGGGACAATCCCTACGAGCAGTACTTC. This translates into CASSSGDNPYEQYF.

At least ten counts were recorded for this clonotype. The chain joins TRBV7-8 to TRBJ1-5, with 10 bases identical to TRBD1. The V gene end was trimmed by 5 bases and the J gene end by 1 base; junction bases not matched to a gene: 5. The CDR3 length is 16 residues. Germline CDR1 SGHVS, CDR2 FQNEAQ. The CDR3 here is CASSADRGLSNQPQHF. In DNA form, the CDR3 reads TGTGCCAGCAGCGCCGACAGGGGGCTAAGCAATCAGCCCCAGCATTTT.

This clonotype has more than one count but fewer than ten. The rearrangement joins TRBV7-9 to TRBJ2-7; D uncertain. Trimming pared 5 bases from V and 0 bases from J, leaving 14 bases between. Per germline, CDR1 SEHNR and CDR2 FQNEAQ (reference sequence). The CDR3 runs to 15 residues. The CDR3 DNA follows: TGTGCCAGCAGCCCTAAGTCTCAAAGCTCCTACGAGCAGTACTTC. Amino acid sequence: CASSPKSQSSYEQYF.

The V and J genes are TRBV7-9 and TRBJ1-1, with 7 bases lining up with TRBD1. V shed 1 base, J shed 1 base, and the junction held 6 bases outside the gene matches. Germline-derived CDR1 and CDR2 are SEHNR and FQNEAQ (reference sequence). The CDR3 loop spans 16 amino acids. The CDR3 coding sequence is TGTGCCAGCAGCTTAGGCGGAGGGGGCGCGAACACTGAAGCTTTCTTT. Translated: CASSLGGGGANTEAFF.

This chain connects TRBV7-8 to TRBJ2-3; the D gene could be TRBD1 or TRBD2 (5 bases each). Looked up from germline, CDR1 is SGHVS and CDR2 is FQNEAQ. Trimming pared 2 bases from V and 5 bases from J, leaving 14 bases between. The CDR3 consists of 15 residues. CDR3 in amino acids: CASSLRAAGGDTQYF. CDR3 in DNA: TGTGCCAGCAGCTTACGCGCTGCTGGGGGAGATACGCAGTATTTT.

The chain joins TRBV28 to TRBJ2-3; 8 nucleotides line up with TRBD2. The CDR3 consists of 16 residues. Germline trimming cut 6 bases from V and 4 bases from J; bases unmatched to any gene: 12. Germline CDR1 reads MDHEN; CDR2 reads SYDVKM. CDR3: CASSPQRGRRSDTQYF. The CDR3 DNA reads TGTGCCAGCAGCCCACAGCGCGGGAGGAGATCAGATACGCAGTATTTT.